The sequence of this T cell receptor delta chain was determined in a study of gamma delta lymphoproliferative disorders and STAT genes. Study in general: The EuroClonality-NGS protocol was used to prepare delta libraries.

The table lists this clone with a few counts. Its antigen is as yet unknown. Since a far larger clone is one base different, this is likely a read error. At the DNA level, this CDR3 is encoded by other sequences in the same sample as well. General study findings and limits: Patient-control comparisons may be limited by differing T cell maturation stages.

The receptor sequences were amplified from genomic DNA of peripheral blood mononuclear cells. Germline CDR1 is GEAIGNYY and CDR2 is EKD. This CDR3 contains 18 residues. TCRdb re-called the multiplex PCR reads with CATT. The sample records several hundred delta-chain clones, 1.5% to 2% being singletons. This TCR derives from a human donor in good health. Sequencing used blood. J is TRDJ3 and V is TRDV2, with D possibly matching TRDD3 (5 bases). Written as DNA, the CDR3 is TGTGCCTGTGACACGGCGGGCCCGAGCTCCTGGGACACCCGACAGATGTTCTTC. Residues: CACDTAGPSSWDTRQMFF.